This TCR beta chain was captured by sequencing in a study of early T cells in non-severe SARS-CoV-2 infection. Germline V CDR1 and CDR2: SQVTM, ANQGSEA. This CDR3 region has 12 residues. V was shortened by 4 bases and J by 7 bases, with 13 bases between the two germline ends. This clonotype has only a few counts. TCRdb reprocessed the 5' RACE reads via MiXCR and lists one record per CDR3 protein. The sample has some 54,000 distinct CDR3 sequences; about 11% are singletons. The V gene is TRBV29-1, the J gene TRBJ2-5; D might be TRBD1 (6 bases). The material sequenced was whole blood. This TCR came from an adult who was a healthcare worker with PCR-confirmed SARS-CoV-2 infection or an uninfected control (not recorded which). CDR3 sequence reads: CSVGQATVTQYF. CDR3 sequence (DNA): TGCAGCGTTGGACAGGCCACGGTGACCCAGTACTTC. Variable domain in full (rest from reference TRBV29-1 and TRBJ2-5): SAVISQKPSRDICQRGTSLTIQCQVDSQVTMMFWYRQQPGQSLTLIATANQGSEATYESGFVIDKFPISRPNLTFSTLTVSNMSPEDSSIYLCSVGQATVTQYFGPGTRLLVL.